The source of this T cell receptor beta chain is a study of T cells in Graves' hyperthyroidism and ophthalmopathy. Study-wide results and limits: Stable hyperthyroidism was told apart from ophthalmopathy by a model built on 13 V-J features.

This clonotype was counted between two and nine times. What it binds is not known. RNA transcripts gave rise to amplified TCR beta CDR3 regions. Researchers ran a first-round RT-PCR on the TCR CDR3 using the HTBI primer set. TCRdb itself ran the multiplex PCR reads through MiXCR, one entry per CDR3 protein. This sample has more than 550,000 distinct CDR3 sequences, with around a sixth found just once. This CDR3 region has 12 residues. Germline V gene data show CDR1 as LNHDA and CDR2 as SQIVND (reference sequence). Trimming cost V 3 bases and J 5 bases, with 7 bases left between them. This receptor was identified in a man aged 50-59 years with Graves' hyperthyroidism. The rearrangement links TRBV19 to TRBJ1-1; D is unclear. The sequenced sample was blood. Written as DNA, the CDR3 is TGTGCCAGTAGTATCCCGGGGACTGAAGCTTTCTTT. Translated, it gives CASSIPGTEAFF.